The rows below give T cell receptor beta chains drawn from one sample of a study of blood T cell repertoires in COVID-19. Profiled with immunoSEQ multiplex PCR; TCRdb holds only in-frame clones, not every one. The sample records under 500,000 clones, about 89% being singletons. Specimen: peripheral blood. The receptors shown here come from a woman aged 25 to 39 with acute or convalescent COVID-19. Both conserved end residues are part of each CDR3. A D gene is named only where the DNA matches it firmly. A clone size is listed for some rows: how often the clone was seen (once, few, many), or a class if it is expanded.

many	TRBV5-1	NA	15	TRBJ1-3	CASRGDGYSGNTIYF	TGCGCCAGCCGGGGGGACGGATACTCTGGAAACACCATATATTTT
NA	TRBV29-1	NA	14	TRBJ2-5	CSVGLGPDQETQYF	TGCAGCGTTGGCCTTGGGCCAGACCAGGAGACCCAGTACTTC
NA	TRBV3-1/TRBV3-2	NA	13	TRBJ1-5	CASSHSPNQPQHF	TGTGCCAGCAGCCATTCCCCTAATCAGCCCCAGCATTTT
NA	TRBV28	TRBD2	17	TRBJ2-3	CASSPGTGTSPPDTQYF	TGTGCCAGCAGCCCAGGTACCGGGACTAGCCCCCCAGATACGCAGTATTTT
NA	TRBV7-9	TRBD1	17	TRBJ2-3	CASSFSLTGLKLDTQYF	TGTGCCAGCAGCTTTTCCTTGACAGGGCTTAAGTTAGATACGCAGTATTTT
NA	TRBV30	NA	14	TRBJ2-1	CAWSVDRLVSEQFF	TGTGCCTGGAGCGTCGACCGACTAGTCAGTGAGCAGTTCTTC
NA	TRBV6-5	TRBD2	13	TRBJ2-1	CASSRLAGGEQFF	TGTGCCAGTTCCCGACTAGCGGGGGGGGAGCAGTTCTTC
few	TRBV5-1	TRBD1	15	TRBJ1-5	CASSLEGGFNQPQHF	TGCGCCAGCAGCTTGGAAGGGGGCTTCAATCAGCCCCAGCATTTT
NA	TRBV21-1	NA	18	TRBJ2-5	CASSLPDAGGILEETQYF	TGTGCCAGCAGCCTACCAGACGCGGGGGGGATCCTTGAGGAGACCCAGTACTTC
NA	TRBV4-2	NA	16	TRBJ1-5	CASSQKSSASNQPQHF	TGTGCCAGCAGCCAAAAGAGTTCCGCTAGCAATCAGCCCCAGCATTTT
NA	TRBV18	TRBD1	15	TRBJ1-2	CASSPPVEGAHGYTF	TGTGCCAGCTCACCACCGGTCGAGGGGGCGCATGGCTACACCTTC
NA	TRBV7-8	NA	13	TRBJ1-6	CASSLGDYSPLHF	TGTGCCAGCAGCTTAGGGGACTATTCACCCCTCCACTTT
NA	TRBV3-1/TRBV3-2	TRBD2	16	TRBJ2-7	CASSPNLGRGGGEQYF	TGTGCCAGCAGCCCAAACCTCGGGCGGGGGGGTGGCGAGCAGTACTTC
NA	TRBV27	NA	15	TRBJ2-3	CASSLYSGRTDTQYF	TGTGCCAGCAGTTTATATTCGGGTCGCACAGATACGCAGTATTTT
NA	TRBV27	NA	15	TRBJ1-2	CASKPKQGINYGYTF	TGTGCCAGCAAACCCAAACAGGGTATTAACTATGGCTACACCTTC
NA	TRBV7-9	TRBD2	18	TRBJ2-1	CASSSASGGAPLLNEQFF	TGTGCCAGCAGCTCGGCTTCCGGGGGGGCCCCTTTACTGAATGAGCAGTTCTTC
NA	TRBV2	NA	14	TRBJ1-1	CASSEGRGGTEAFF	TGTGCCAGCAGTGAGGGGCGCGGGGGAACTGAAGCTTTCTTT
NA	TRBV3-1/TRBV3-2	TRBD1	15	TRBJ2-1	CASSLGQEDYNEQFF	TGTGCCAGCAGCCTCGGACAGGAAGATTACAATGAGCAGTTCTTC
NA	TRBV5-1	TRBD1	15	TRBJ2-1	CASSLTGGSYNEQFF	TGCGCCAGCAGCTTGACAGGGGGCTCCTACAATGAGCAGTTCTTC
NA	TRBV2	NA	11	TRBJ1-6	CASSRAAALHF	TGTGCCAGCTCTCGCGCAGCGGCCCTCCACTTT
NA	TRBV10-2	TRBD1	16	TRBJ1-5	CASRDRGRGSNQPQHF	TGCGCCAGCAGAGACAGGGGGCGGGGTAGCAATCAGCCCCAGCATTTT
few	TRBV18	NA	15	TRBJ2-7	CASSPTRGVTYEQYF	TGTGCCAGCTCACCCACCAGGGGGGTAACCTACGAGCAGTACTTC
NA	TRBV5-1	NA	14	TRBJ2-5	CASSLVSVEQTQYF	TGCGCCAGCAGCTTGGTGTCAGTCGAACAGACCCAGTACTTC
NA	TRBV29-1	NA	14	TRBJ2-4	CSVVTGLAKNIQYF	TGCAGCGTTGTTACGGGACTAGCCAAAAACATTCAGTACTTC
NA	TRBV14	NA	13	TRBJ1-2	CASSHVTNYGYTF	TGTGCCAGCAGCCACGTTACTAACTATGGCTACACCTTC
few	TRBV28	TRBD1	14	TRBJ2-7	CASRPGGVGNEQYF	TGTGCCAGCAGACCAGGGGGCGTAGGTAACGAGCAGTACTTC
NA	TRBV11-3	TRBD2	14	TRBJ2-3	CASSSRGGSDTQYF	TGTGCCAGCAGCTCGCGGGGGGGCTCAGATACGCAGTATTTT
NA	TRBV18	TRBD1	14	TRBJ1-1	CASSYNTGGTEAFF	TGTGCCAGCTCCTACAACACAGGGGGCACTGAAGCTTTCTTT
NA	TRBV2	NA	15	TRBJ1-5	CASSEVETGNQPQHF	TGTGCCAGCAGTGAGGTAGAAACGGGCAATCAGCCCCAGCATTTT
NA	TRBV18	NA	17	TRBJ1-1	CASSPPTSSDSNTEAFF	TGTGCCAGCTCACCACCCACCTCATCTGACTCGAACACTGAAGCTTTCTTT
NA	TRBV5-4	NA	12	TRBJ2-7	CASSAEGYEQYF	TGTGCCAGCAGCGCGGAGGGTTACGAGCAGTACTTC
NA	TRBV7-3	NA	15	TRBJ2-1	CASSLRGDFINEQFF	TGTGCCAGCAGCTTACGGGGAGATTTTATCAATGAGCAGTTCTTC
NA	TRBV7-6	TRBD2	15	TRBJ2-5	CASSPLSDGGATQYF	TGTGCCAGCAGCCCTCTTTCGGACGGGGGGGCGACCCAGTACTTC
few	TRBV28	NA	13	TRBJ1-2	CASSFLRGAGYTF	TGTGCCAGCAGTTTCCTAAGAGGAGCGGGTTACACCTTC
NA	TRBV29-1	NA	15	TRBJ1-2	CSVVGGEGVTYGYTF	TGCAGCGTTGTTGGAGGTGAGGGTGTTACTTATGGCTACACCTTC
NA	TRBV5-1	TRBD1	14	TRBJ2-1	CASSWKTGRNEQFF	TGCGCCAGCAGCTGGAAGACAGGGCGCAATGAGCAGTTCTTC
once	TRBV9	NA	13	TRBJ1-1	CASSVDYNTEAFF	TGTGCCAGCAGCGTAGACTACAACACTGAAGCTTTCTTT